These 28 T cell receptor beta chains were sequenced from one sample in a study of neurological immune-mediated disorders. The time point was: longitudinal time-point 2. Each CDR3 protein is one row after TCRdb ran MiXCR on the 5' RACE reads. The sample lists some 100,000 distinct CDR3 sequences, under 15% seen once, with approximately 4.5% in the top ten. The sample was PBMCs. These receptors originate from a female donor with HTLV-1-associated myelopathy (HAM/TSP).

This clonotype was recorded at least ten times. V gene TRBV14 combines with J gene TRBJ2-5; D remains ambiguous. The ends were cut back, 2 bases at V and 5 bases at J, with 6 bases in the middle. The CDR3 is 12 amino acids. Looked up from germline, CDR1 is SGHDN and CDR2 is FVKESK. This CDR3 is CASSQTRETQYF. DNA of the CDR3: TGTGCCAGCAGCCAAACGAGGGAGACCCAGTACTTC.

The gene calls are TRBV5-8 and TRBJ2-7; no firm D call. The CDR3 is 13 residues long. Between the trimmed V and J ends, which lost 7 bases and 2 bases, there was a span of 13 bases. CDR1 is SGHTS and CDR2 is YDEGEE in the germline V gene. The CDR3 sequence is CASGLSRPYEQYF. The CDR3 bases are TGTGCCAGCGGATTGTCCAGACCCTACGAGCAGTACTTC. The full variable domain, in which reference TRBV5-8 and TRBJ2-7 provide the parts outside the CDR3, is EAGVTQSPTHLIKTRGQQATLRCSPISGHTSVYWYQQALGLGLQFLLWYDEGEERNRGNFPPRFSGRQFPNYSSELNVNALELEDSALYLCASGLSRPYEQYFGPGTRLTVT.

In this sample, this clonotype turned up many times. The genes are TRBV20-1 and TRBJ2-3; possibly TRBD2 for D (6 bases). Germline V CDR1 and CDR2: DFQATT, SNEGSKA (reference sequence). The CDR3 extends over 14 amino acids. V was trimmed by 6 bases and J by 1 base, leaving 14 bases between them. The CDR3 reads CSADTGDRTDTQYF. CDR3 nucleotides: TGCAGTGCCGACACGGGGGACCGCACAGATACGCAGTATTTT.

The sample holds many counts of this clonotype. The J gene is TRBJ2-2, the V gene TRBV19; no firm D call. The V and J ends lost 3 bases and 5 bases respectively, with 7 bases between them. The CDR3 runs to 13 residues. CDR1 is LNHDA, CDR2 SQIVND, per germline (reference sequence). The CDR3 nucleotides are TGTGCCAGTAGTATGTCACAAACCGGGGAGCTGTTTTTT. Translation: CASSMSQTGELFF.

In this sample, this clonotype turned up many times. The chain recombines TRBV5-1 with TRBJ2-1; no firm D call. Germline V CDR1 and CDR2: SGHRS, YFSETQ. The CDR3 is 13 residues long. Between the trimmed V and J ends, which lost 3 bases and 7 bases, there was a span of 11 bases. CDR3 region: CASSSSQANEQFF. The CDR3, as DNA: TGCGCCAGCAGCTCGAGCCAGGCTAATGAGCAGTTCTTC.

Of note for this clonotype: This may come from a read error, since a much larger clone is one base off. J is TRBJ2-7 and V is TRBV5-1; 10 nucleotides match TRBD1. The CDR3 totals 15 residues. Germline V gives CDR1 SGHRS, CDR2 YFSETQ. CDR3 coding DNA: TGCGCCAGCAGCTTGGTGACAGGGGGCGGCTACAAGCAGTACTTC. Encoded protein: CASSLVTGGGYKQYF.

This clonotype was seen at least ten times. The rearrangement uses TRBV18 and TRBJ2-1; 8 bases fit TRBD2. V was clipped by 5 bases and J by 2 bases; unmatched bases: 5. Germline CDR1 and CDR2: KGHSH and LQKENI. The CDR3 length is 15 residues. CDR3 protein: CASSTGLVTYNEQFF. Here the CDR3 DNA reads TGTGCCAGCTCAACGGGACTAGTTACCTACAATGAGCAGTTCTTC.

This clonotype was seen many times. The chain links TRBV7-8 to TRBJ2-3; D remains ambiguous. The CDR3 contains 15 residues. Germline-derived CDR1 and CDR2 are SGHVS and FQNEAQ. Trimming took 2 bases from V and 4 from J, leaving 13 bases between them. This CDR3 reads CASSLLGTDSDTQYF. For the CDR3, the DNA is TGTGCCAGCAGCTTACTGGGCACAGATTCAGATACGCAGTATTTT. Filled out from reference TRBV7-8 and TRBJ2-3, the complete variable domain reads GAGVSQSPRYKVAKRGQDVALRCDPISGHVSLFWYQQALGQGPEFLTYFQNEAQLDKSGLPSDRFFAERPEGSVSTLKIQRTQQEDSAVYLCASSLLGTDSDTQYFGPGTRLTVL.

This clonotype has ten or more counts. The chain has TRBV7-2 and TRBJ2-3; the match to TRBD1 covers 9 bases. This CDR3 has 15 amino acids. Looked up from germline, CDR1 is SGHTA and CDR2 is FQGNSA. V shed 5 bases and J 3 bases; nucleotides not matched to a gene: 6. The DNA of the CDR3 is TGTGCCAGCAGCCAGACAGGGGGAGGTACAGATACGCAGTATTTT. This encodes CASSQTGGGTDTQYF.

This clonotype was detected many times. The chain uses TRBV2 and TRBJ2-5, with unresolved D. Germline CDR1 is SNHLY and CDR2 is FYNNEI. This CDR3 region has 12 residues. Trimming left V 6 bases short and J 0 bases short, with 5 bases between. The CDR3 region is CASREYQETQYF. The CDR3 nucleotides read TGTGCCAGCAGGGAGTACCAAGAGACCCAGTACTTC.

This clonotype was seen ten or more times. V gene TRBV6-5 combines with J gene TRBJ1-6; D is ambiguous. CDR3 length equals 17 residues. The ends were cut back, 6 bases at V and 0 bases at J, with 15 bases in the middle. CDR1 is MNHEY, CDR2 SVGAGI, per germline. The CDR3 loop reads CASRAERSSSYNSPLHF. CDR3 nucleotides: TGTGCCAGCAGGGCCGAACGATCGAGCTCCTATAATTCACCCCTCCACTTT.

In its sample, this clonotype was seen many times. The rearrangement uses TRBV5-1 and TRBJ2-1, with TRBD2 matching 8 bases. CDR1 is SGHRS and CDR2 is YFSETQ in the germline V gene. J lost 5 bases, V lost 3 bases, and 13 bases had no gene match. The CDR3 consists of 17 residues. The CDR3: CASSWTMGAGGHNEQFF. The CDR3 bases are TGCGCCAGCAGCTGGACTATGGGCGCGGGGGGTCACAATGAGCAGTTCTTC.

This clonotype was seen many times. This chain uses TRBV7-9 with TRBJ2-7; 9 bases map to TRBD1. With 7 bases clipped from V and 4 bases from J, the junction kept 5 bases outside the gene matches. There are 13 residues in the CDR3. In germline, CDR1 is SEHNR, CDR2 FQNEAQ (reference sequence). As DNA, the CDR3 is TGTGCCAGCATCCGGGACAGGGAGTACGAGCAGTACTTC. It yields the protein CASIRDREYEQYF.

This clonotype was found many times. The rearrangement links TRBV12-3 or TRBV12-4 to TRBJ2-1; tentatively, D is TRBD1 (6 bases). V lost 7 bases to trimming and J lost 7 bases, with 14 bases between them. The CDR3 covers 13 residues. CDR3 region: CASTHRVKNEQFF. The CDR3 DNA reads TGTGCCAGCACCCACAGGGTTAAGAATGAGCAGTTCTTC.

This clonotype was seen repeatedly, ten times or more. V and J are TRBV20-1 and TRBJ1-6; weak D call: TRBD1 (6 bases). Germline V gene data show CDR1 as DFQATT and CDR2 as SNEGSKA (reference sequence). Trimming left V 6 bases short and J 11 bases short, with 26 bases between. This CDR3 has 16 amino acids. The CDR3 reads CSARDTSRGGWTPLHF. CDR3 DNA sequence: TGCAGTGCACGCGACACGTCAAGGGGGGGTTGGACACCCCTCCACTTT.

The rearrangement links TRBV24-1 to TRBJ2-3; tentatively, D is TRBD2 (6 bases). Germline CDR1 and CDR2: KGHDR and SFDVKD. The germline V and J ends were trimmed by 4 bases and 6 bases, with 10 bases remaining between them. The CDR3 covers 13 residues. The CDR3: CATSDGTRDTQYF. In nucleotides, the CDR3 is TGTGCCACCAGTGACGGGACTCGGGATACGCAGTATTTT.

In its sample, this clonotype was seen once. This sequence joins TRBV5-1 and TRBJ2-7, with 10 bases matching TRBD2. Germline CDR1 reads SGHRS; CDR2 reads YFSETQ. CDR3 length equals 16 residues. Trimming removed 1 base from V and 7 bases from J; junction bases left unmatched: 11. CDR3: CASSLMSGGAFSEQYF. CDR3 sequence (DNA): TGCGCCAGCAGCTTGATGAGCGGGGGGGCTTTTAGTGAGCAGTACTTC.

Ten or more counts support this clonotype. The rearrangement joins TRBV6-6 to TRBJ2-7; 8 bases are shared with TRBD2. Unmatched junction bases numbered 7, after V lost 6 bases and J lost 0 bases. The CDR3 consists of 15 residues. CDR1 and CDR2 (germline): MNHNY, SVGAGI (reference sequence). The CDR3 DNA reads as TGTGCCAGCAGCACCGCAGGGACTAGCTCCTACGAGCAGTACTTC. This translates into CASSTAGTSSYEQYF.

The sample holds a few counts of this clonotype. This chain uses TRBV5-1 with TRBJ2-5; D may be TRBD2 (5 bases). Per the germline V gene, CDR1 is SGHRS and CDR2 is YFSETQ. This CDR3 is built from 13 residues. Trimming cost V 4 bases and J 3 bases, with 10 bases left between them. The CDR3 DNA reads TGCGCCAGCAGCATGGACGGGGAAGAGACCCAGTACTTC. It translates to CASSMDGEETQYF. Complete variable domain (other parts from reference TRBV5-1 and TRBJ2-5): KAGVTQTPRYLIKTRGQQVTLSCSPISGHRSVSWYQQTPGQGLQFLFEYFSETQRNKGNFPGRFSGRQFSNSRSEMNVSTLELGDSALYLCASSMDGEETQYFGPGTRLLVL.

This clonotype was detected many times. This sequence joins TRBV7-2 and TRBJ2-1; maybe TRBD2 (6 bases). The germline V gene encodes CDR1 SGHTA and CDR2 FQGNSA. This CDR3 comprises 15 residues. Trimming removed 2 bases from V and 1 base from J, with 9 bases in between. The CDR3 is CASSLWRGSYNEQFF. The CDR3 nucleotides are TGTGCCAGCAGCTTATGGCGGGGTTCCTACAATGAGCAGTTCTTC.

At least ten counts were recorded for this clonotype. The rearrangement uses TRBV18 and TRBJ2-3; a weak D match, TRBD1 (6 bases). The germline V gene encodes CDR1 KGHSH and CDR2 LQKENI. Trimming cost V 2 bases and J 5 bases, with 14 bases left between them. The CDR3 runs 15 residues. CDR3: CASSPTAGVRDTQYF. CDR3 nucleotides: TGTGCCAGCTCACCAACGGCAGGGGTTAGAGATACGCAGTATTTT.

This clonotype was seen only a few times. The chain links TRBV28 to TRBJ2-1; D perhaps matches TRBD1 (6 bases). The V and J ends lost 6 bases and 0 bases respectively, with 9 bases between them. The CDR3 loop spans 14 amino acids. Germline assignment: CDR1 MDHEN and CDR2 SYDVKM. The CDR3 sequence: CASRQGSSYNEQFF. The DNA of the CDR3 is TGTGCCAGCAGGCAGGGGAGCTCCTACAATGAGCAGTTCTTC.

This clonotype occurred many times. This chain joins TRBV20-1 and TRBJ1-2; D is undetermined. Germline V gene lookup returns CDR1 DFQATT and CDR2 SNEGSKA (reference sequence). The CDR3 runs to 11 residues. V lost 3 bases and J 8 bases, leaving 10 bases between the germline ends. The CDR3 here is CSASVGPGYTF. DNA for the CDR3: TGCAGTGCTAGTGTCGGGCCCGGCTACACCTTC.

The V gene is TRBV10-3, the J gene TRBJ2-7, with 9 nucleotides matching TRBD1. Germline V gives CDR1 ENHRY, CDR2 SYGVKD. The CDR3 runs 15 residues. The V and J ends lost 6 bases and 5 bases, in that order; junction bases with no gene match: 11. The CDR3 bases are TGTGCCATCAGAAACGCTCCGGGACAGGGACACGAGCAGTACTTC. It is translated as CAIRNAPGQGHEQYF.

This clonotype has at least ten counts. The genes are TRBV28 and TRBJ2-7; the match to TRBD2 covers 13 bases. The CDR3 runs to 15 residues. Germline CDR1 and CDR2: MDHEN and SYDVKM. V shed 5 bases, J shed 4 bases, and the junction held 5 bases outside the gene matches. DNA for the CDR3: TGTGCCAGCAGTCGACTAGCGGGGGGACCTTACGAGCAGTACTTC. Its translation is CASSRLAGGPYEQYF.

In this sample, this clonotype turned up a few times. A read error may produce the germline difference seen at one junction end. CDR3: CAIGEGGGQPQHF. As DNA, the CDR3 is TGTGCCATCGGTGAGGGCGGGGGTCAGCCCCAGCATTTT. The rearrangement joins TRBV10-3 to TRBJ1-5; perhaps TRBD1 as D (5 bases). Looked up from germline, CDR1 is ENHRY and CDR2 is SYGVKD. The CDR3 runs 13 residues.

This clonotype was picked up a small number of times. The rearrangement links TRBV6-1 to TRBJ2-1; 7 nucleotides agree with TRBD2. Germline lookup yields CDR1 MNHNS and CDR2 SASEGT. V lost 1 base to trimming and J lost 4 bases; unmatched junction nucleotides: 7. The CDR3 is 16 residues long. CDR3 loop: CASSEVSLAEYNEQFF. CDR3 sequence (DNA): TGTGCCAGCAGTGAAGTAAGCCTAGCGGAATACAATGAGCAGTTCTTC.

As for this clonotype: Sequence at one end of the junction differs from germline and may be a read error. J is TRBJ2-1 and V is TRBV7-9; 8 bases match TRBD2. Germline V gene sequence: CDR1 SEHNR, CDR2 FQNEAQ (reference sequence). This CDR3 has 15 residues. In DNA form, the CDR3 reads TGTGCCAGCAGCGTCGGGGGGGAATCCTACAATGAGCGGTTCTTC. Translating it yields CASSVGGESYNERFF.